One sample yielded the 27 T cell receptor beta chains listed below, sequenced in a study of blood T cell repertoires in COVID-19. Sequencing was performed with immunoSEQ multiplex PCR; in TCRdb, only in-frame clones are kept and a portion is missing. The profile covers under 150,000 clones, with roughly 90% appearing a single time and roughly 4.8% taken by the ten largest. The specimen sequenced was peripheral blood. These TCRs come from a man between 60 and 75 years old with COVID-19, enrolled during active disease.

The gene calls are TRBV6-2 or TRBV6-3 and TRBJ2-3; D is unresolved. The CDR3 length is 15 residues. V was shortened by 6 bases and J by 2 bases, with 15 bases between the two germline ends. CDR1 is MNHEY and CDR2 is SVGEGT in the germline V gene. The CDR3 coding sequence is TGTGCCAGCAGCCCCGCCGTTAGTTTCACAGATACGCAGTATTTT. Encoded protein: CASSPAVSFTDTQYF.

The gene calls are TRBV9 and TRBJ2-1; D not certain. V was shortened by 0 bases and J by 0 bases, with 10 bases between the two germline ends. CDR1 and CDR2 from the germline V gene are SGDLS and YYNGEE. The CDR3 has 16 amino acids. CDR3 region: CASSVEGRSSYNEQFF. The CDR3 bases are TGTGCCAGCAGCGTAGAAGGAAGGAGCTCCTACAATGAGCAGTTCTTC.

This sequence joins TRBV19 and TRBJ2-7, with D possibly being TRBD2 (6 bases). This CDR3 region has 12 residues. V was pared by 5 bases and J by 3 bases, with 8 bases between. In germline, CDR1 is LNHDA, CDR2 SQIVND (reference sequence). The CDR3 is CASSGRFYEQYF. In DNA, the CDR3 is TGTGCCAGTAGTGGGAGGTTCTACGAGCAGTACTTC.

The gene calls are TRBV5-1 and TRBJ2-7; TRBD2 is a possible D gene (5 bases). This CDR3 has 12 residues. Trimming removed 1 base from V and 5 bases from J, with 7 bases in between. The germline V gene encodes CDR1 SGHRS and CDR2 YFSETQ. The DNA for the CDR3 is TGCGCCAGCAGCTTGCCTAGCCACGAGCAGTACTTC. Its translation: CASSLPSHEQYF.

The CDR3 DNA follows: TGCGCCAGCAGCCAAGAATATGGACAGGGGCAGAAGCTGTTTTTT. Protein product: CASSQEYGQGQKLFF. The chain has TRBV4-3 and TRBJ2-2; the match to TRBD1 covers 9 bases. The CDR3 extends over 15 amino acids. V lost 0 bases, J lost 12 bases, and 8 bases stayed unmatched. CDR1 LGHNA and CDR2 YSLEER come from the germline V gene.

The rearrangement uses TRBV30 and TRBJ2-5, with D maybe TRBD2 (7 bases). The germline V gene encodes CDR1 GTSNPN and CDR2 SVGIG (reference sequence). The CDR3 loop spans 14 amino acids. The V gene lost 4 bases and the J gene lost 1 base, with 13 bases spanning the gap. The CDR3 loop is CAWTPRGLQETQYF. The CDR3 coding sequence is TGTGCCTGGACCCCGCGGGGGCTCCAAGAGACCCAGTACTTC.

V is TRBV3-1 (or the pseudogene TRBV3-2) and J is TRBJ2-1; 11 positions agree with TRBD2. Germline V gene sequence: CDR1 LGHDT, CDR2 YNNKEL (reference sequence). Trimming removed 3 bases from V and 9 bases from J; junction bases left unmatched: 7. The CDR3 consists of 15 residues. CDR3 sequence reads: CASSHPLAGGGEQFF. DNA for the CDR3: TGTGCCAGCAGCCATCCCCTAGCGGGAGGAGGTGAGCAGTTCTTC.

The V and J genes are TRBV11-3 and TRBJ1-4, with TRBD1 matching over 7 bases. Germline V gene lookup returns CDR1 SGHNT and CDR2 YENEEA. The CDR3 runs 15 residues. The V segment lost 5 bases and the J segment 3 bases; nucleotides outside the gene matches: 6. The CDR3, as DNA: TGTGCCAGCAGCCCAGGGACAGTTTCTAATGAAAAACTGTTTTTT. It encodes CASSPGTVSNEKLFF.

CDR3 in amino acids: CASSVEQGPTEAFF. The CDR3 DNA sequence: TGTGCCAGCAGCGTAGAACAGGGGCCGACTGAAGCTTTCTTT. This rearrangement joins TRBV9 to TRBJ1-1, with 7 bases fitting TRBD1. The V segment lost 0 bases and the J segment 5 bases; nucleotides outside the gene matches: 4. The V gene's germline CDR1 is SGDLS and CDR2 YYNGEE. This CDR3 spans 14 amino acids.

This chain uses TRBV4-1 with TRBJ1-6; no clear D gene. Germline assignment: CDR1 MGHRA and CDR2 YSYEKL. Trimming left V 4 bases short and J 0 bases short, with 13 bases between. The CDR3 totals 17 residues. The CDR3 is CASSPQLYRSYNSPLHF. In DNA form, the CDR3 reads TGCGCCAGCAGCCCTCAACTGTACCGCTCCTATAATTCACCCCTCCACTTT.

The gene calls are TRBV28 and TRBJ2-7, with 7 bases fitting TRBD1. The germline CDR1 and CDR2 sequences are MDHEN and SYDVKM. V shed 6 bases, J shed 3 bases, and the junction held 5 bases outside the gene matches. The CDR3 contains 13 residues. CDR3 sequence (DNA): TGTGCCAGCAGAAGGGACAGTAACTACGAGCAGTACTTC. It encodes CASRRDSNYEQYF.

The chain combines TRBV14 with TRBJ1-2; D uncertain. The CDR3 contains 17 residues. Germline V gives CDR1 SGHDN, CDR2 FVKESK. The V and J ends lost 4 bases and 6 bases respectively, with 24 bases between them. The CDR3 sequence is CASSLIIGVRGIDGYTF. CDR3 sequence (DNA): TGTGCCAGCAGCCTCATAATCGGAGTTCGAGGGATAGATGGCTACACCTTC.

The chain recombines TRBV5-1 with TRBJ1-6, with D perhaps matching TRBD1 (5 bases). Germline V gives CDR1 SGHRS, CDR2 YFSETQ. Deletions cut 4 bases from V and 7 bases from J, with 15 bases between. The CDR3 loop spans 15 amino acids. The CDR3 protein is CASSTGLKGNSPLHF. The CDR3 nucleotides read TGCGCCAGCAGCACGGGACTGAAAGGGAATTCACCCCTCCACTTT.

The rearrangement joins TRBV28 to TRBJ1-4; 9 positions agree with TRBD1. From germline, CDR1 is MDHEN and CDR2 SYDVKM. V lost 6 bases, J lost 8 bases, and 10 bases stayed unmatched. The CDR3 spans 15 residues. DNA of the CDR3: TGTGCCAGCAGCCTTCGACAGGGGGTACGGGAAAAACTGTTTTTT. This sequence encodes CASSLRQGVREKLFF.

The chain has TRBV6-2 or TRBV6-3 and TRBJ2-5; 10 bases align to TRBD2. Germline loops: CDR1 MNHEY, CDR2 SVGEGT. With V trimmed by 5 bases and J by 5 bases, 11 bases remained unmatched. The length of the CDR3 is 16 residues. CDR3 residues: CASSNGLAVGQETQYF. For the CDR3, the DNA is TGTGCCAGCAGTAATGGACTAGCGGTTGGACAGGAGACCCAGTACTTC.

This rearrangement joins TRBV7-2 to TRBJ2-3; 8 nucleotides align to TRBD2. The ends lost 5 bases at V and 3 bases at J; junction bases unmatched: 10. The CDR3 extends over 16 amino acids. Germline values: CDR1 SGHTA, CDR2 FQGNSA. Here the CDR3 DNA reads TGTGCCAGCAGCCCAGGACTAGCTCGGGGAACAGATACGCAGTATTTT. This encodes CASSPGLARGTDTQYF.

DNA for the CDR3: TGTGCCAGCAGCGTAGAGACTAGCGGGAGCAGGGGCACAGATACGCAGTATTTT. This translates into CASSVETSGSRGTDTQYF. The V call is TRBV9, the J call TRBJ2-3; 12 nucleotides line up with TRBD2. The CDR3 consists of 18 residues. Germline-derived CDR1 and CDR2 are SGDLS and YYNGEE. V dropped 0 bases and J dropped 1; count of bases not matched to a gene: 6.

This clone was recorded only once. The genes are TRBV4-3 and TRBJ2-3; weak D call: TRBD2 (5 bases). Germline V gene sequence: CDR1 LGHNA, CDR2 YSLEER. The CDR3 contains 15 residues. With 2 bases removed from V and 2 bases from J, the gap between germline ends came to 11 bases. The CDR3 DNA follows: TGCGCCAGCAGCCAACTCAGACTAAACACAGATACGCAGTATTTT. This gives the protein CASSQLRLNTDTQYF.

The rearrangement uses TRBV7-9 and TRBJ2-4, with D tentatively TRBD1 (6 bases). The CDR3 loop spans 14 amino acids. Germline V CDR1 and CDR2: SEHNR, FQNEAQ (reference sequence). V lost 1 base to trimming and J lost 8 bases, with 12 bases between them. In nucleotides, the CDR3 is TGTGCCAGCAGCTTAGGACAGGATTCGGACATTCAGTACTTC. This encodes CASSLGQDSDIQYF. The whole variable domain, remainder taken from reference TRBV7-9 and TRBJ2-4, is DTGVSQNPRHKITKRGQNVTFRCDPISEHNRLYWYRQTLGQGPEFLTYFQNEAQLEKSRLLSDRFSAERPKGSFSTLEIQRTEQGDSAMYLCASSLGQDSDIQYFGAGTRLSVL.

This clone was seen only once. This chain joins TRBV3-1 (or the pseudogene TRBV3-2) and TRBJ1-5, with 7 bases that match TRBD1. Germline V gene sequence: CDR1 LGHDT, CDR2 YNNKEL (reference sequence). Germline trimming cut 4 bases from V and 0 bases from J; bases unmatched to any gene: 9. The CDR3 runs to 17 residues. DNA for the CDR3: TGTGCCAGCAGCCTCTCGACAGGGTCCGATAGCAATCAGCCCCAGCATTTT. Its protein product is CASSLSTGSDSNQPQHF.

This clone was recorded a few times. The genes are TRBV12-3 or TRBV12-4 and TRBJ2-7; TRBD1 might be the D (6 bases). V lost 6 bases and J 1 base, leaving 10 bases between the germline ends. CDR3 size: 13 residues. The CDR3 spells CASRPTGSYEQYF. The DNA of the CDR3 is TGTGCCAGCAGACCAACAGGGTCCTACGAGCAGTACTTC.

This chain uses TRBV7-8 with TRBJ1-2, with D tentatively TRBD1 (5 bases). V dropped 2 bases and J dropped 3 bases, with 10 bases sitting between them. The V gene's germline CDR1 is SGHVS and CDR2 FQNEAQ. The CDR3 spans 14 residues. CDR3 loop: CASSLRRDDYGYTF. The DNA of the CDR3 is TGTGCCAGCAGCTTACGGAGGGACGACTATGGCTACACCTTC. Filled out from reference TRBV7-8 and TRBJ1-2, the complete variable domain reads GAGVSQSPRYKVAKRGQDVALRCDPISGHVSLFWYQQALGQGPEFLTYFQNEAQLDKSGLPSDRFFAERPEGSVSTLKIQRTQQEDSAVYLCASSLRRDDYGYTFGSGTRLTVV.

This clone was picked up one time. The chain combines TRBV18 with TRBJ1-6, with a weak D call TRBD1 (5 bases). V lost 3 bases and J 5 bases, leaving 11 bases between the germline ends. Germline values: CDR1 KGHSH, CDR2 LQKENI. The CDR3 sequence is 15 residues long. The CDR3 nucleotides read TGTGCCAGCTCACCGGCGGGAGGGGATAATTCACCCCTCCACTTT. The encoded protein is CASSPAGGDNSPLHF. The variable domain in full, completed from reference TRBV18 and TRBJ1-6, reads NAGVMQNPRHLVRRRGQEARLRCSPMKGHSHVYWYRQLPEEGLKFMVYLQKENIIDESGMPKERFSAEFPKEGPSILRIQQVVRGDSAAYFCASSPAGGDNSPLHFGNGTRLTVT.

The V gene is TRBV18, the J gene TRBJ2-1; the D gene is possibly TRBD2 (5 bases). The V and J ends lost 2 bases and 9 bases respectively, with 14 bases between them. The CDR3 totals 14 residues. Germline V gene data show CDR1 as KGHSH and CDR2 as LQKENI. CDR3 DNA sequence: TGTGCCAGCTCACCAGGACCTCCCCGGGGTGAGCAGTTCTTC. Amino acid sequence: CASSPGPPRGEQFF.

This clone was found a few times. The chain is built from TRBV30 and TRBJ2-5; 7 positions match TRBD1. V lost 0 bases, J lost 5 bases, and 15 bases stayed unmatched. Germline V gene lookup returns CDR1 GTSNPN and CDR2 SVGIG (reference sequence). The CDR3 spans 17 residues. CDR3 loop: CAWSVTGKSTKVETQYF. For the CDR3, the DNA is TGTGCCTGGAGTGTGACAGGGAAGTCGACCAAGGTCGAGACCCAGTACTTC.

J is TRBJ1-4 and V is TRBV5-1; no firm D call. Trimming removed 0 bases at V and 6 bases at J, with 12 bases between. Germline lookup yields CDR1 SGHRS and CDR2 YFSETQ. This CDR3 region has 15 residues. Here the CDR3 reads CASSLGRIGYEKLFF. CDR3 in DNA: TGCGCCAGCAGCTTGGGACGGATCGGGTATGAAAAACTGTTTTTT.

The V call is TRBV11-3, the J call TRBJ1-1; no definite D call. With 5 bases removed from V and 0 bases from J, the gap between germline ends came to 16 bases. This CDR3 has 16 amino acids. Per the germline V gene, CDR1 is SGHNT and CDR2 is YENEEA. In nucleotides, the CDR3 is TGTGCCAGCAGCCTTTACTCCCGGGATTTGAACACTGAAGCTTTCTTT. It specifies CASSLYSRDLNTEAFF. The whole variable domain, filled in from reference TRBV11-3 and TRBJ1-1, reads EAGVVQSPRYKIIEKKQPVAFWCNPISGHNTLYWYLQNLGQGPELLIRYENEEAVDDSQLPKDRFSAERLKGVDSTLKIQPAELGDSAVYLCASSLYSRDLNTEAFFGQGTRLTVV.